A single sample gave rise to the 12 T cell receptor beta chains below, sequenced in a study of T-cell memory formation after mild COVID-19. Each CDR3 protein gets one entry after TCRdb re-called the 5' RACE reads with MiXCR. The data contain about 170,000 distinct CDR3 sequences, 13% of them singletons. The sample taken for sequencing was PBMCs or a T cell subset sorted from them (not recorded which). The receptors originated from a man in his late teens or twenties who had mild COVID-19 (a few samples of this study predate the infection). Cell type and time point are not known.

This rearrangement joins TRBV27 to TRBJ2-1; D may be TRBD1 (6 bases). V lost 3 bases, J lost 7 bases, and 19 bases lay in between. The CDR3 runs to 16 residues. Germline V gives CDR1 MNHEY, CDR2 SMNVEV (reference sequence). DNA of the CDR3: TGTGCCAGCAGTTTTTATCCGGGCAGGGGTTGGAATGAGCAGTTCTTC. Translated: CASSFYPGRGWNEQFF.

There are a few counts of this clonotype. This chain joins TRBV5-5 and TRBJ2-2; 12 positions match TRBD2. Germline V gene sequence: CDR1 SGHKS, CDR2 YYEKEE (reference sequence). The trim removed 1 base at V and 5 bases at J, leaving 3 bases unmatched. The CDR3 is 16 amino acids. The CDR3: CASSLRLAGATGELFF. The CDR3 DNA is TGTGCCAGCAGCTTGAGACTAGCGGGGGCGACCGGGGAGCTGTTTTTT.

This clonotype was counted between two and nine times. The V and J genes are TRBV28 and TRBJ2-7; D gene unclear. The CDR3 length is 14 residues. The ends were cut back, 6 bases at V and 0 bases at J, with 12 bases in the middle. Germline CDR1 MDHEN, CDR2 SYDVKM. Here the CDR3 DNA reads TGTGCCAGCAGGGACGGAACAAACTCCTACGAGCAGTACGTC. As protein: CASRDGTNSYEQYV.

The V and J genes are TRBV7-2 and TRBJ2-7, with 8 nucleotides matching TRBD1. Germline V gives CDR1 SGHTA, CDR2 FQGNSA. V was clipped by 3 bases and J by 6 bases; unmatched bases: 16. The CDR3 is 17 residues long. The CDR3: CASSLSHYDRGSSEQYF. The CDR3 DNA follows: TGTGCCAGCAGCTTGTCCCATTACGACAGGGGATCGAGCGAGCAGTACTTC. Using reference TRBV7-2 and TRBJ2-7 for the parts outside the CDR3, the full variable domain is GAGVSQSPSNKVTEKGKDVELRCDPISGHTALYWYRQSLGQGLEFLIYFQGNSAPDKSGLPSDRFSAERTGGSVSTLTIQRTQQEDSAVYLCASSLSHYDRGSSEQYFGPGTRLTVT.

CDR3 residues: CSARGQSNYGYTF. The CDR3 DNA follows: TGCAGTGCTAGAGGGCAGTCTAACTATGGCTACACCTTC. This sequence joins TRBV20-1 and TRBJ1-2; D gene unclear. The CDR3 runs 13 residues. The germline V gene has CDR1 DFQATT and CDR2 SNEGSKA (reference sequence). Trimming took off 1 base at V and 0 bases at J, with 6 bases between the two ends.

The rearrangement joins TRBV5-6 to TRBJ2-4; D gene ambiguous. The germline V gene encodes CDR1 SGHDT and CDR2 YYEEEE. The ends were cut back, 0 bases at V and 5 bases at J, with 12 bases in the middle. The CDR3 is made up of 15 amino acids. The CDR3 loop is CASSLAGTKENIQYF. Here the CDR3 DNA reads TGTGCCAGCAGCTTGGCAGGTACCAAAGAAAACATTCAGTACTTC.

In this sample, this clonotype turned up a few times. This chain connects TRBV5-1 to TRBJ1-1; D is unclear. The V end was cut by 0 bases, the J end by 0 bases, with 12 bases between. This CDR3 has 16 residues. CDR1 SGHRS and CDR2 YFSETQ come from the germline V gene. The CDR3 region has the DNA TGCGCCAGCAGCTTGGGGGGTTTCGCGATGAACACTGAAGCTTTCTTT. Residues: CASSLGGFAMNTEAFF.

This clonotype was seen a few times. This chain connects TRBV5-1 to TRBJ2-2; D perhaps matches TRBD2 (6 bases). The CDR3 spans 19 residues. Trimming shortened V by 1 base and J by 0 bases, and 19 bases separated the two germline ends. Germline values: CDR1 SGHRS, CDR2 YFSETQ. In DNA, the CDR3 is TGCGCCAGCAGCTTGCAATGGCTGGGGGGACGGACGAACACCGGGGAGCTGTTTTTT. Translated, it gives CASSLQWLGGRTNTGELFF.

This rearrangement joins TRBV12-3 or TRBV12-4 to TRBJ1-4; D remains ambiguous. The CDR3 consists of 11 residues. V lost 5 bases to trimming and J lost 5 bases, with 3 bases between them. The CDR3 loop is CASSKNEKLFF. CDR3 sequence (DNA): TGTGCCAGCAGTAAGAATGAAAAACTGTTTTTT.

The chain joins TRBV27 to TRBJ2-3; 7 positions match TRBD1. The V and J ends lost 5 bases and 8 bases, in that order; junction bases with no gene match: 10. The CDR3 is 14 amino acids. Germline CDR1 MNHEY, CDR2 SMNVEV (reference sequence). The CDR3 DNA reads TGTGCCAGCAGTCAGCATCCGGGACAGCGTACGCAGTATTTT. Its protein is CASSQHPGQRTQYF.

This clonotype was detected ten times or more. The V and J genes are TRBV12-3 or TRBV12-4 and TRBJ2-1; D is uncertain. This CDR3 spans 13 amino acids. V was cut by 6 bases and J by 1 base, with 7 bases left in between. CDR3 sequence: CASSPESYNEQFF. The CDR3 DNA sequence: TGTGCCAGCAGCCCCGAGTCCTACAATGAGCAGTTCTTC.

This clonotype was observed a handful of times. This sequence joins TRBV5-4 and TRBJ2-5; 12 bases fit TRBD2. V dropped 5 bases and J dropped 5; count of bases not matched to a gene: 4. Germline V gives CDR1 SGHNT, CDR2 YYREEE (reference sequence). This CDR3 has 14 residues. Here the CDR3 reads CASRLAGGRETQYF. CDR3 in DNA: TGTGCCAGCAGACTAGCGGGGGGCCGGGAGACCCAGTACTTC.